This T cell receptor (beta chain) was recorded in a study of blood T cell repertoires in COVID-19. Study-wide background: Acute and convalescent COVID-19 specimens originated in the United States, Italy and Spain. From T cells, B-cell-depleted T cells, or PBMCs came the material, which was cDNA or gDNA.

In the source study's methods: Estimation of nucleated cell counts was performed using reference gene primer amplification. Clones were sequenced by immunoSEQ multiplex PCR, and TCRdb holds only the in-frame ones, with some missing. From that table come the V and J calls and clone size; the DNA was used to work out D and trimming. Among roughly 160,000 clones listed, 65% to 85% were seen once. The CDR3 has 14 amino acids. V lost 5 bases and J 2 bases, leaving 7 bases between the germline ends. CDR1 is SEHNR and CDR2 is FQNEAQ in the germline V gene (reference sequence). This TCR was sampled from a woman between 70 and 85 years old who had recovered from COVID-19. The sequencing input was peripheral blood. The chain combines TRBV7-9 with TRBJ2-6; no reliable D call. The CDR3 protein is CASSLETGANVLTF. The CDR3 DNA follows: TGTGCCAGCAGCCTTGAGACTGGGGCCAACGTCCTGACTTTC.